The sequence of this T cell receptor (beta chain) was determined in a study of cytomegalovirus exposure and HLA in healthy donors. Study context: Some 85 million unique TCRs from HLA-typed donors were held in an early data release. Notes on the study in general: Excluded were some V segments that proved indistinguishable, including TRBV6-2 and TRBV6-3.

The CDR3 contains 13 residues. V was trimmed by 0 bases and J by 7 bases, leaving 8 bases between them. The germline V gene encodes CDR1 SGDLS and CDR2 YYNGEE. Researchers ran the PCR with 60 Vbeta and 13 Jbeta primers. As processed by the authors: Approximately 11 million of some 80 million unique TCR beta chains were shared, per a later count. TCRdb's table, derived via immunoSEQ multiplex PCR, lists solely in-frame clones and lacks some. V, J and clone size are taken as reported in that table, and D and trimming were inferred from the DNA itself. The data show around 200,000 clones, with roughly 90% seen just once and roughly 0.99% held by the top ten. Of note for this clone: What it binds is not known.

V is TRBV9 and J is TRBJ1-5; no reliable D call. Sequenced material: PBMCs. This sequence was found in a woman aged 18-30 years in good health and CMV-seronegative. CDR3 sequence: CASSVAAGQPQHF. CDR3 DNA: TGTGCCAGCAGCGTAGCGGCAGGCCAGCCCCAGCATTTT.